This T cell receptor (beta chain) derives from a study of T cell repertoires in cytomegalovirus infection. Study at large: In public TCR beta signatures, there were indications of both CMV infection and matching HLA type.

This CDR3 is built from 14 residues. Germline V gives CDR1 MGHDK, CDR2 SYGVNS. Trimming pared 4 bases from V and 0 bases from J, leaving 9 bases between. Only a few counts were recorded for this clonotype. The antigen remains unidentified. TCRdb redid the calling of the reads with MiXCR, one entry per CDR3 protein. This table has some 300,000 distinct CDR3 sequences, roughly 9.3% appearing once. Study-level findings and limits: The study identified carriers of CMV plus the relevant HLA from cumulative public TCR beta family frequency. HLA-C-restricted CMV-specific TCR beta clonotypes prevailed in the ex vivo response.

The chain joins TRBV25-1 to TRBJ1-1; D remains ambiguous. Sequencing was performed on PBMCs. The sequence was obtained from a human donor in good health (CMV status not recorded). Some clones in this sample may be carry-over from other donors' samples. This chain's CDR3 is CASSGLGLNTEAFF. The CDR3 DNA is TGTGCCAGCAGTGGCTTGGGCTTGAACACTGAAGCTTTCTTT.